This T cell receptor (beta chain) emerged from a study of blood T cells in healthy people across ages. Study findings and constraints: Among T cells, TCR beta diversity per million cells dropped roughly linearly as age rose.

Many counts were recorded for this clonotype. As yet, its antigen is unknown. Total RNA amounts of at least 6 micrograms were extracted per sample. PCR was performed a second time for roughly 7 to 12 cycles using a sample-barcoded 5' primer and a J-beta primer mix. TCRdb re-analysed the 5' RACE reads in MiXCR, keeping a single row per CDR3 protein. The profile shows 850,000 or so distinct CDR3 sequences, under 35% of them singletons. The clonotype originates from a woman older than 75 in good health. Sequenced input: blood.

The CDR3: CASSQTRLTDTQYF. Written as DNA, the CDR3 is TGCGCCAGCAGCCAGACACGACTCACAGATACGCAGTATTTT. This sequence joins TRBV4-3 and TRBJ2-3; D uncertain. Trimming took off 3 bases at V and 2 bases at J, with 9 bases between the two ends. The germline CDR1 and CDR2 sequences are LGHNA and YSLEER. The CDR3 spans 14 residues.